The entry that follows covers one T cell receptor beta chain sequence. The antigen remains unidentified. This specimen belongs to a study of cytomegalovirus exposure and HLA in healthy donors. The CDR3 is 11 residues long. Germline V lookup: CDR1 MDHEN, CDR2 SYDVKM. Between the trimmed V and J ends, which lost 5 bases and 4 bases, there was a span of 6 bases. The method was immunoSEQ multiplex PCR; TCRdb's version includes in-frame clones alone and lacks a portion of them. This table holds some 160,000 clones, about 88% found once. Whole-study findings and limits: Reports described diagnosis of cytomegalovirus status by the classifier as highly specific and sensitive.

Sequenced sample: PBMCs. The TCR was taken from a man aged 18 to 29 in good health and CMV-seronegative. The chain couples TRBV28 to TRBJ2-7; D perhaps matches TRBD1 (6 bases). CDR3 residues: CASSRGYEQYF. DNA of the CDR3: TGTGCCAGCAGTAGGGGGTACGAGCAGTACTTC.